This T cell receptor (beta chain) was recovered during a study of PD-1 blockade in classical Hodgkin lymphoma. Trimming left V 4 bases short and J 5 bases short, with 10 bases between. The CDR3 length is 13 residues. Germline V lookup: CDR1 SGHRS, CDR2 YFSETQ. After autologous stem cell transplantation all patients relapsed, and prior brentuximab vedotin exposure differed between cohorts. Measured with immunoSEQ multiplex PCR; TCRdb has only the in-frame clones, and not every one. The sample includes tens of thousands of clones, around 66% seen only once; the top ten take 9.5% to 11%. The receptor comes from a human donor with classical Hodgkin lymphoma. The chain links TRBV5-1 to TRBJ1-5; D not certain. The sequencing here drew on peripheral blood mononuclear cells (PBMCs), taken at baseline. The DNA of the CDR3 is TGCGCCAGCAGCCCGGACCGTGATCAGCCCCAGCATTTT. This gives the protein CASSPDRDQPQHF.